This T cell receptor (beta chain) was captured in a study of cytomegalovirus exposure and HLA in healthy donors. Concerning this clone itself: What it binds is unknown.

CDR1 is SGHRS and CDR2 is YFSETQ in the germline V gene. CDR3 size: 14 residues. Between the trimmed V and J ends, which lost 4 bases and 10 bases, there was a span of 15 bases. 60 Vbeta and 13 Jbeta primers were used in PCR. Clones were sequenced by immunoSEQ multiplex PCR, and TCRdb holds only the in-frame ones, with some missing. The table includes more than 200,000 clones, around 85% detected once. Study-wide points: DRB1 showed the most TCR associations and HLA-C the fewest in a later analysis, as rates varied by HLA locus. V- and J-gene trimming in TCR beta was tied to a missense DCLRE1C variant by an analysis performed later. Most of the TCR beta V segments (in an earlier analysis) were productive either about 87% or about 30% of the time. Some public TCRs appeared in many individuals, while most sequences were rare.

The receptor comes from a human donor in good health. The sequenced sample consisted of PBMCs. The V call is TRBV5-1, the J call TRBJ1-6, with D unclear. For the CDR3, the DNA is TGCGCCAGCAGCGCCCGGGGATTGGGGTCACCCCTCCACTTT. It codes for CASSARGLGSPLHF.